The source of this T cell receptor (beta chain) is a study of monozygotic twins with inflammatory bowel disease. As regards this clonotype: Its antigen is still unknown.

The CDR3 is 17 amino acids. The germline gives CDR1 SGHVS, CDR2 FQNEAQ. TCRdb re-called the 5' RACE reads, yielding one record per CDR3 amino acid sequence without DNA. The sample holds over 150,000 distinct CDR3 sequences. Study-wide results and limits: No difference was seen in repertoire similarity between concordant and discordant twins, possibly from limited power.

The rearrangement links TRBV7-8 to TRBJ1-5; there is no DNA to check the TCRdb D call of TRBD1. The sequence derives from a human donor with ulcerative colitis or Crohn's disease, or a healthy co-twin of an affected twin (not recorded which). Source material: blood. This chain's CDR3 is CASSPHRDRALPGAQHF.